These 3 T cell receptor beta chains originate from one sample sequenced in a study of beta chain features in type 1 diabetes. The entirety of the isolated RNA underwent reverse transcription, so expressed TCRB transcripts were sequenced. The protocol was immunoSEQ multiplex PCR, while the TCRdb copy is restricted to in-frame clones and leaves out a portion. The sample has about 340,000 clones; under 8.5% are singletons. Sequenced: central memory CD4+ T cells from blood. The receptor set was obtained from a woman aged 18-35 years in good health.

This clone was observed a few times. The chain combines TRBV4-2 with TRBJ2-4, with 11 bases that match TRBD2. V shed 0 bases, J shed 8 bases, and the junction held 15 bases outside the gene matches. The CDR3 extends over 19 amino acids. The germline V gene encodes CDR1 LGHNA and CDR2 YNFKEQ. CDR3 region: CASSQEYQASGRLSDIQYF. CDR3 DNA sequence: TGTGCCAGCAGCCAAGAATACCAGGCTAGCGGGAGGTTGTCGGACATTCAGTACTTC.

V gene TRBV19 combines with J gene TRBJ2-5; TRBD1 matches at 8 bases. Germline trimming cut 1 base from V and 4 bases from J; bases unmatched to any gene: 5. Germline CDR1 reads LNHDA; CDR2 reads SQIVND (reference sequence). The CDR3 totals 15 residues. The CDR3 DNA sequence: TGTGCCAGTAGTATAGCTCTACAGGGGGGAGAGACCCAGTACTTC. Translated, it gives CASSIALQGGETQYF.

This clone was counted between two and nine times. CDR3 sequence: CASSLAGEPRYGYTF. The CDR3 region has the DNA TGTGCCAGCAGCTTAGCGGGGGAACCTAGGTATGGCTACACCTTC. V and J are TRBV2 and TRBJ1-2; the D gene is possibly TRBD1 (5 bases). CDR3 size: 15 residues. Germline lookup yields CDR1 SNHLY and CDR2 FYNNEI. V was cut by 6 bases and J by 5 bases, with 19 bases left in between. Complete variable domain (other parts from reference TRBV2 and TRBJ1-2): EPEVTQTPSHQVTQMGQEVILRCVPISNHLYFYWYRQILGQKVEFLVSFYNNEISEKSEIFDDQFSVERPDGSNFTLKIRSTKLEDSAMYFCASSLAGEPRYGYTFGSGTRLTVV.